The T cell receptor beta chain under discussion was sequenced for a study of T cell responses to AZD1222 COVID-19 vaccine. Clones were sequenced by immunoSEQ multiplex PCR, and TCRdb holds only the in-frame ones, with some missing. The profile shows around 83,000 clones, roughly 88% of them singletons. The length of the CDR3 is 14 residues. Losses at the gene ends were 0 bases for V and 8 bases for J; bases not matched to a gene: 4. Germline values: CDR1 SGHNT, CDR2 YYREEE (reference sequence). This clone has a single count. The sample here was peripheral blood, taken on day 0 of AZD1222 vaccination. The V call is TRBV5-4, the J call TRBJ1-2; 10 nucleotides match TRBD1. The TCR sequence derives from an adult in good health. CDR3 in DNA: TGTGCCAGCAGCTTGGACGGACAGGGGGAGGGCTACACCTTC. It codes for CASSLDGQGEGYTF.